This TCR beta chain was recovered during a study of cytomegalovirus exposure and HLA in healthy donors. Primers: 60 Vbeta forward and 13 Jbeta reverse. The data were produced by immunoSEQ multiplex PCR, yet TCRdb's version contains in-frame clones alone and is incomplete. This sample has some 180,000 clones, with around four fifths found just once. Study-wide results and caveats: Later, an analysis found that common viral pathogens appeared to be linked with several of the most significant clusters. Analysis was carried out at a later point, and it linked a missense DCLRE1C variant to TCR beta V- and J-gene trimming. Analyzed later, most CMV-associated TCR beta chains appeared HLA-restricted.

Comments on this clone: Its antigen remains unknown.

The specimen was PBMCs. The clonotype originates from an older woman in good health and CMV-seropositive.

The chain's CDR3 is CASLGGGGPLSGTEAFF. CDR3 in DNA: TGTGCCAGCTTGGGGGGAGGTGGTCCTCTGTCGGGCACTGAAGCTTTCTTT. The V and J genes are TRBV27 and TRBJ1-1; D might be TRBD1 (5 bases). The CDR3 extends over 17 amino acids. Germline loops: CDR1 MNHEY, CDR2 SMNVEV (reference sequence). Trimming stripped 8 bases from V and 4 bases from J, with 26 bases between.